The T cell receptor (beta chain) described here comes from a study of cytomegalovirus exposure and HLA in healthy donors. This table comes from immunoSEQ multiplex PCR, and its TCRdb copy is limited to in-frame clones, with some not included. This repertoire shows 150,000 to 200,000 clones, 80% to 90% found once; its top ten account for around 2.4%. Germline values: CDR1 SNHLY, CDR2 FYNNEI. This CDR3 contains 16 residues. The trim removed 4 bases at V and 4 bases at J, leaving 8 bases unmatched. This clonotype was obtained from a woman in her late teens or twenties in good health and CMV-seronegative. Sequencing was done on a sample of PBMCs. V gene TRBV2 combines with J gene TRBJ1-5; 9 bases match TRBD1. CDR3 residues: CASSGQGGSPNQPQHF. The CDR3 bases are TGTGCCAGCAGTGGACAGGGGGGTTCCCCAAATCAGCCCCAGCATTTT.